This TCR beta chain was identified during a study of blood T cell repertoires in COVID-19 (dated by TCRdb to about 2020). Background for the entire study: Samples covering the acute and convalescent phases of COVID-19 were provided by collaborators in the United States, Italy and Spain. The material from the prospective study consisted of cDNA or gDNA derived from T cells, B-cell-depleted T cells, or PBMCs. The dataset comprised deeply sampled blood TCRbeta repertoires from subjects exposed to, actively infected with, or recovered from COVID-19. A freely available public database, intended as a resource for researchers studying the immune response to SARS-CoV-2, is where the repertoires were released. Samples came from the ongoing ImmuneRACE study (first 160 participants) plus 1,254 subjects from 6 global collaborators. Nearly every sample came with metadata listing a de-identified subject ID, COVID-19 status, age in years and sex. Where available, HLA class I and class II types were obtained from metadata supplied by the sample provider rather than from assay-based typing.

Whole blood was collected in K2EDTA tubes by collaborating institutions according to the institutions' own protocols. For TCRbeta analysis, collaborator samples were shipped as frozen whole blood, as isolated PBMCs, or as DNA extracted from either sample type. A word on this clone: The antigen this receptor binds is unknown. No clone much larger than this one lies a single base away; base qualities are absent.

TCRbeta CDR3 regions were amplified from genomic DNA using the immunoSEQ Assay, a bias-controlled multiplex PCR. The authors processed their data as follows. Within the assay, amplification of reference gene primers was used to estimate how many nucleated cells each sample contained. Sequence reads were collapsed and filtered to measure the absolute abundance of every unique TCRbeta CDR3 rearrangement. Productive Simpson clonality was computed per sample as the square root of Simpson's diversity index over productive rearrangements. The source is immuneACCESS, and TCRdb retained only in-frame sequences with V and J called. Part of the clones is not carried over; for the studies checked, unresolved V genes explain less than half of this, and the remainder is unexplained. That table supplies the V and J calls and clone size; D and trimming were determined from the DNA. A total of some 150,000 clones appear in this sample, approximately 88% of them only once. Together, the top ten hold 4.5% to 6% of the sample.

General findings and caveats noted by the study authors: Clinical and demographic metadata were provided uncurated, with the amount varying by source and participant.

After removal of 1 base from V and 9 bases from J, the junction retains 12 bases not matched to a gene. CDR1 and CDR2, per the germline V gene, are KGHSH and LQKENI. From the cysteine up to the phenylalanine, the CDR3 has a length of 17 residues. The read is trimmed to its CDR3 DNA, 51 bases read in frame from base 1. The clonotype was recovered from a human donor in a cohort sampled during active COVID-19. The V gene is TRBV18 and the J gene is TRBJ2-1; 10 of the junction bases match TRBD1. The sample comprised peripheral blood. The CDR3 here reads CASSPLLSGQGGIEQFF. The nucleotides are TGTGCCAGCTCACCACTGTTAAGCGGACAGGGGGGAATTGAGCAGTTCTTC.